Each of the 2 T cell receptor beta chains below was sequenced from the same sample in a study of spatial heterogeneity in lung cancer. The time point denotes: blood at routine non-recurrence follow-up after resection. Unsorted whole RNA from tumor, nontumor lung or frozen PBMC underwent sequencing. One entry per CDR3 protein results from TCRdb running MiXCR on the 5' RACE reads. The sample carries about 52,000 distinct CDR3 sequences, 7.4% recorded once. The sequences come from PBMCs, collected at follow-up. All receptors come from a female donor with early-stage non-small cell lung cancer.

This clonotype has more than one count but fewer than ten. This sequence joins TRBV3-1 and TRBJ2-5; 7 nucleotides agree with TRBD1. The CDR3 is 14 residues long. The V and J ends lost 8 bases and 2 bases, in that order; junction bases with no gene match: 8. The germline CDR1 and CDR2 sequences are LGHDT and YNNKEL (reference sequence). The CDR3 nucleotides are TGTGCCAGCGAGGGACAGCAAGTTCAAGAGACCCAGTACTTC. Amino acids: CASEGQQVQETQYF.

V is TRBV7-2 and J is TRBJ2-7; D may be TRBD2 (5 bases). Germline V gene data show CDR1 as SGHTA and CDR2 as FQGNSA. The V end was cut by 4 bases, the J end by 5 bases, with 15 bases between. CDR3 length: 14 amino acids. The CDR3 DNA follows: TGTGCCAGCAGCTCCTCCCCGGGGTGGAACGAGCAGTACTTC. Translation gives CASSSSPGWNEQYF. Variable domain in full (rest from reference TRBV7-2 and TRBJ2-7): GAGVSQSPSNKVTEKGKDVELRCDPISGHTALYWYRQSLGQGLEFLIYFQGNSAPDKSGLPSDRFSAERTGGSVSTLTIQRTQQEDSAVYLCASSSSPGWNEQYFGPGTRLTVT.